A selection of T cell receptor beta chains follows, all from one sample in a study of technical replicates of blood from a handful of donors. Some clones are missing from TCRdb's copy, which holds only in-frame ones; the method was immunoSEQ multiplex PCR. The sample consists of tens of thousands of clones, approximately 87% of them appearing once. The material sequenced was PBMCs. Receptors were obtained from a human donor in good health. Some clones in this sample may be carry-over from other donors' samples. Each CDR3 is given with its conserved first and last residue. The D gene is left open where the match is weak. Only part of the rows carry a size: once, few, many, or a class if the clone is expanded.

15	NA	TRBD1	TRBV5-1	TRBJ1-3	CASSSTGGLRNTIYF	TGCGCCAGCAGCTCGACAGGGGGTTTAAGAAACACCATATATTTT
18	NA	TRBD2	TRBV5-5	TRBJ2-5	CASSLGPVRAAGEETQYF	TGTGCCAGCAGCTTGGGCCCAGTACGTGCAGCGGGAGAGGAGACCCAGTACTTC
12	NA	NA	TRBV5-5	TRBJ2-7	CASSLTAYEQYF	TGTGCCAGCAGCTTGACAGCCTACGAGCAGTACTTC
10	NA	NA	TRBV7-9	TRBJ2-2	CASSPGELFF	TGTGCCAGCAGTCCTGGGGAGCTGTTTTTT
14	NA	NA	TRBV6-1	TRBJ1-2	CASSTQGGSYGYTF	TGTGCCAGCAGTACACAGGGTGGGAGCTATGGCTACACCTTC
16	NA	NA	TRBV6-4	TRBJ2-2	CASSDSGSGNTGELFF	TGTGCCAGCAGTGACTCTGGCTCGGGGAACACCGGGGAGCTGTTTTTT
14	NA	NA	TRBV2	TRBJ1-6	CASSGPTTHSPLHF	TGTGCCAGCAGTGGTCCCACAACACATTCACCCCTCCACTTT
14	NA	TRBD2	TRBV6-1	TRBJ2-1	CASSEAWGGAKQFF	TGTGCCAGCAGTGAAGCGTGGGGGGGTGCGAAGCAGTTCTTC
13	NA	NA	TRBV27	TRBJ1-2	CASSLRGGYGYTF	TGTGCCAGCAGTTTAAGGGGTGGGTATGGCTACACCTTC
14	NA	NA	TRBV7-9	TRBJ1-2	CASSLGGTPYGYTF	TGTGCCAGCAGCTTAGGCGGAACACCTTATGGCTACACCTTC
15	NA	TRBD2	TRBV13	TRBJ2-7	CASSQEGLAMGEQYF	TGTGCCAGCAGCCAAGAGGGACTAGCGATGGGAGAGCAGTACTTC
13	once	NA	TRBV2	TRBJ1-2	CASSEPGSGGYTF	TGTGCCAGCAGTGAACCAGGGTCAGGTGGCTACACCTTC
15	NA	TRBD1	TRBV19	TRBJ1-1	CASSSLDRGWTEAFF	TGTGCCAGTAGCAGCCTTGACAGGGGGTGGACTGAAGCTTTCTTT
15	NA	NA	TRBV19	TRBJ2-7	CASSSGTAPTYEQYF	TGTGCCAGTAGTAGCGGGACAGCCCCTACCTACGAGCAGTACTTC
14	NA	NA	TRBV4-2	TRBJ1-1	CASSPRPLEPEAFF	TGTGCCAGCAGCCCCAGACCTCTGGAGCCTGAAGCTTTCTTT
15	NA	NA	TRBV7-9	TRBJ2-5	CASSTQAQGKETQYF	TGTGCCAGCAGCACACAAGCCCAGGGAAAAGAGACCCAGTACTTC
14	NA	TRBD2	TRBV27	TRBJ2-7	CASSLLAEAGEQYF	TGTGCCAGCAGTTTATTAGCGGAAGCGGGAGAGCAGTACTTC
11	NA	NA	TRBV4-1	TRBJ2-5	CASSQDRTQYF	TGCGCCAGCAGCCAAGACCGGACCCAGTACTTC
15	NA	NA	TRBV7-2	TRBJ1-4	CASSLVGTGWEKLFF	TGTGCCAGCAGCTTAGTAGGAACGGGGTGGGAAAAACTGTTTTTT
15	NA	NA	TRBV7-2	TRBJ1-1	CASSFEDRMNTEAFF	TGTGCCAGCAGCTTCGAGGACAGAATGAACACTGAAGCTTTCTTT
15	once	TRBD1	TRBV18	TRBJ2-7	CASSSGTGVYGEQYF	TGTGCCAGCTCATCTGGGACAGGGGTATATGGCGAGCAGTACTTC
14	NA	NA	TRBV6-6	TRBJ1-1	CASSFDRLNTEAFF	TGTGCCAGCAGCTTCGACAGGCTGAACACTGAAGCTTTCTTT
19	NA	NA	TRBV5-1	TRBJ2-2	CASSLTGQRQDPNTGELFF	TGCGCCAGCAGCTTGACCGGACAAAGACAAGACCCGAACACCGGGGAGCTGTTTTTT
14	NA	TRBD2	TRBV7-2	TRBJ2-2	CASRQTSLDGELFF	TGTGCCAGCAGACAGACTAGCCTCGACGGGGAGCTGTTTTTT
16	NA	NA	TRBV19	TRBJ2-5	CASSMNPGFGQETQYF	TGTGCCAGTAGTATGAATCCAGGGTTCGGCCAAGAGACCCAGTACTTC
15	NA	TRBD1	TRBV10-3	TRBJ2-7	CAISEGGTGDSEQYF	TGTGCCATCAGTGAGGGGGGGACAGGGGATTCCGAGCAGTACTTC
16	NA	TRBD1	TRBV7-9	TRBJ2-2	CASSSPGTGDTGELFF	TGTGCCAGCAGCTCTCCCGGGACAGGGGATACCGGGGAGCTGTTTTTT
16	NA	TRBD2	TRBV9	TRBJ2-5	CASSVEASGGPETQYF	TGTGCCAGCAGCGTAGAGGCTAGCGGGGGACCGGAGACCCAGTACTTC
16	NA	NA	TRBV19	TRBJ1-2	CASSSSAGAKVYGYTF	TGTGCCAGTAGTAGTTCCGCGGGGGCGAAGGTCTATGGCTACACCTTC
14	NA	TRBD2	TRBV7-9	TRBJ2-2	CASTPGGSPGELFF	TGTGCCAGCACTCCCGGGGGGTCGCCCGGGGAGCTGTTTTTT
11	NA	NA	TRBV7-9	TRBJ2-5	CASLYQETQYF	TGTGCCAGCCTGTACCAAGAGACCCAGTACTTC
14	NA	NA	TRBV6-6	TRBJ1-5	CASHSGGSNQPQHF	TGTGCCAGCCACTCCGGGGGTAGCAATCAGCCCCAGCATTTT
12	NA	NA	TRBV7-2	TRBJ2-7	CASRLGAYEQYF	TGTGCCAGCAGATTGGGAGCCTACGAGCAGTACTTC
16	NA	TRBD1	TRBV2	TRBJ2-4	CASSEDIRGAKNIQYF	TGTGCCAGCAGTGAAGATATCAGGGGGGCCAAAAACATTCAGTACTTC
15	NA	TRBD1	TRBV30	TRBJ1-5	CAWSGTGGWNQPQHF	TGTGCCTGGAGTGGGACAGGGGGCTGGAATCAGCCCCAGCATTTT
12	NA	NA	TRBV7-9	TRBJ1-2	CASSFLGSGYTF	TGTGCCAGCAGCTTTTTGGGGAGTGGCTACACCTTC
15	NA	NA	TRBV4-3	TRBJ2-3	CASSQDRQPTDTQYF	TGCGCCAGCAGCCAAGATCGACAGCCCACAGATACGCAGTATTTT
14	NA	NA	TRBV5-1	TRBJ2-1	CASSLGPGANEQFF	TGCGCCAGCAGCTTGGGCCCAGGGGCCAATGAGCAGTTCTTC
13	NA	TRBD1	TRBV2	TRBJ2-2	CASRRQGAGELFF	TGTGCCAGCAGACGACAGGGGGCCGGGGAGCTGTTTTTT
15	NA	TRBD1	TRBV7-2	TRBJ1-5	CASSLDRTLSQPQHF	TGTGCCAGCAGCTTGGACAGGACCCTAAGTCAACCCCAGCATTTT
15	NA	NA	TRBV19	TRBJ1-4	CASNLRGATNEKLFF	TGTGCCAGTAACCTCCGGGGGGCAACTAATGAAAAACTGTTTTTT